The 22 T cell receptor beta chains given below trace back to one sample, sequenced in a study of T cell repertoires in cytomegalovirus infection. Their antigen targets remain unknown. From the reads, TCRdb called clonotypes with MiXCR, one entry per CDR3 protein. The repertoire holds hundreds of thousands of distinct CDR3 sequences, with around a third as singletons. The sequencing here drew on cultured PBMCs, taken from culture after CMV antigen stimulation. The receptors derive from a human donor in good health (CMV status not recorded). Some clones in this sample may be carry-over from other donors' samples.

This clonotype was observed a single time. The chain is built from TRBV6-5 and TRBJ2-5, with 14 bases fitting TRBD2. Germline trimming cut 7 bases from V and 4 bases from J; bases unmatched to any gene: 5. The CDR3 sequence is 15 residues long. The germline V gene encodes CDR1 MNHEY and CDR2 SVGAGI. The CDR3 sequence: CASTGTSGRSETQYF. CDR3 coding DNA: TGTGCCAGCACAGGGACTAGCGGGAGATCAGAGACCCAGTACTTC.

This clonotype was recorded a few times. The J gene is TRBJ1-1, the V gene TRBV12-3 or TRBV12-4, with a tentative D call TRBD1 (6 bases). This CDR3 has 14 amino acids. Trimming removed 6 bases from V and 3 bases from J, with 14 bases in between. The DNA for the CDR3 is TGTGCCAGCAGGTGGGGGGGGCGGCACACTGAAGCTTTCTTT. As protein: CASRWGGRHTEAFF.

The sample holds a few counts of this clonotype. The V and J genes are TRBV12-3 or TRBV12-4 and TRBJ2-7; 7 nucleotides match TRBD2. The CDR3 sequence is 15 residues long. J gave up 2 bases and V 5 bases, and 9 bases lay outside the gene matches. CDR3 DNA sequence: TGTGCCAGCAGTCCCGGGGAGGGGTTTCCCTACGAGCAGTACTTC. It encodes CASSPGEGFPYEQYF.

This chain uses TRBV2 with TRBJ2-7, with 7 positions matching TRBD2. The V gene end was trimmed by 4 bases and the J gene end by 12 bases; junction bases not matched to a gene: 18. Looked up from germline, CDR1 is SNHLY and CDR2 is FYNNEI. CDR3 length: 15 amino acids. The CDR3 loop reads CASSGDGPEGRAMYF. CDR3 nucleotides: TGTGCCAGCAGTGGAGACGGCCCCGAGGGGAGGGCTATGTACTTC.

The CDR3 is CSASGLAETQYF. The CDR3 region has the DNA TGCAGTGCTAGTGGTTTAGCGGAGACCCAGTACTTC. This chain connects TRBV20-1 to TRBJ2-5, with D possibly being TRBD2 (5 bases). Trimming removed 3 bases at V and 5 bases at J, with 10 bases between. The germline V gene has CDR1 DFQATT and CDR2 SNEGSKA (reference sequence). There are 12 residues in the CDR3.

This clonotype was counted a single time. This chain joins TRBV5-3 and TRBJ2-2; TRBD1 aligns across 7 bases. TRBV5-3 is reported as an ORF; its role is uncertain. The CDR3 has 15 amino acids. Germline trimming cut 8 bases from V and 3 bases from J; bases unmatched to any gene: 10. The CDR3 bases are TGTGCCAGCAGCCGTGGGACAGACTACACCGGGGAGCTGTTTTTT. It yields the protein CASSRGTDYTGELFF.

This clonotype came up a few times. This sequence joins TRBV7-8 and TRBJ1-2, with D unclear. The germline V gene has CDR1 SGHVS and CDR2 FQNEAQ. The V end lost 4 bases, the J end lost 1 base, and 16 bases lay between the germline ends. The CDR3 runs 16 residues. The CDR3 loop is CASSYEEGYFNYGYTF. The CDR3 DNA follows: TGTGCCAGCAGCTACGAAGAGGGCTACTTTAACTATGGCTACACCTTC.

The chain recombines TRBV18 with TRBJ1-3; no clear D gene. The CDR3 spans 15 residues. Germline V gene sequence: CDR1 KGHSH, CDR2 LQKENI. V was cut by 0 bases and J by 7 bases, with 13 bases left in between. The CDR3 region has the DNA TGTGCCAGCTCACCACCGGGTGCCCCGCGGAACACCATATATTTT. Protein: CASSPPGAPRNTIYF. Filled out from reference TRBV18 and TRBJ1-3, the complete variable domain reads NAGVMQNPRHLVRRRGQEARLRCSPMKGHSHVYWYRQLPEEGLKFMVYLQKENIIDESGMPKERFSAEFPKEGPSILRIQQVVRGDSAAYFCASSPPGAPRNTIYFGEGSWLTVV.

The chain has TRBV20-1 and TRBJ1-5; D remains ambiguous. CDR1 DFQATT and CDR2 SNEGSKA come from the germline V gene (reference sequence). The CDR3 spans 14 residues. The V gene lost 3 bases and the J gene lost 0 bases, with 9 bases spanning the gap. CDR3 in DNA: TGCAGTGCTAGTGCGGGTTATAGCAATCAGCCCCAGCATTTT. Its protein product is CSASAGYSNQPQHF.

Only a few counts were recorded for this clonotype. The gene calls are TRBV11-3 and TRBJ2-3, with 8 bases identical to TRBD2. Trimming cost V 5 bases and J 3 bases; bases outside gene matches: 10. The length of the CDR3 is 16 residues. Germline loops: CDR1 SGHNT, CDR2 YENEEA. Here the CDR3 reads CASSLRGTRGTDTQYF. In DNA form, the CDR3 reads TGTGCCAGCAGCCTACGTGGGACTAGGGGTACAGATACGCAGTATTTT.

This clonotype was picked up a small number of times. The chain combines TRBV6-2 or TRBV6-3 with TRBJ2-7; D is possibly TRBD2 (7 bases). Germline CDR1 reads MNHEY; CDR2 reads SVGEGT. This CDR3 is built from 15 residues. The V and J ends lost 6 bases and 4 bases respectively, with 19 bases between them. In DNA, the CDR3 is TGTGCCAGCAGGAGCCTGGGGGCGGGAGTATACGAGCAGTACTTC. Translating it yields CASRSLGAGVYEQYF.

This clonotype was picked up a small number of times. The genes are TRBV6-1 and TRBJ1-2; 7 bases are a match to TRBD1. With 7 bases clipped from V and 4 bases from J, the junction kept 12 bases outside the gene matches. The CDR3 loop spans 15 amino acids. The germline V gene has CDR1 MNHNS and CDR2 SASEGT. The CDR3 spells CASNPLAGGVYGYTF. In DNA form, the CDR3 reads TGTGCCAGCAACCCTTTGGCAGGGGGAGTCTATGGCTACACCTTC.

The table lists this clonotype with a few counts. This chain uses TRBV7-2 with TRBJ2-1, with 9 bases aligning to TRBD2. CDR1 is SGHTA, CDR2 FQGNSA, per germline. V trimming: 0 bases; J trimming: 12 bases; junction bases outside the gene matches: 15. CDR3 length: 17 amino acids. The CDR3 sequence is CASSLALRLAGPVGQFF. For the CDR3, the DNA is TGTGCCAGCAGCTTAGCGTTGAGGCTAGCGGGGCCCGTAGGGCAGTTCTTC. The variable domain in full, with the rest retrieved from reference TRBV7-2 and TRBJ2-1, is GAGVSQSPSNKVTEKGKDVELRCDPISGHTALYWYRQSLGQGLEFLIYFQGNSAPDKSGLPSDRFSAERTGGSVSTLTIQRTQQEDSAVYLCASSLALRLAGPVGQFFGPGTRLTVL.

The gene calls are TRBV6-5 and TRBJ2-3, with a tentative D call TRBD2 (6 bases). V lost 0 bases, J lost 2 bases, and 9 bases lay in between. This CDR3 comprises 15 residues. Germline-derived CDR1 and CDR2 are MNHEY and SVGAGI. The DNA for the CDR3 is TGTGCCAGCAGTTACTCGCGGAGGGCCACAGATACGCAGTATTTT. The encoded protein is CASSYSRRATDTQYF.

The chain links TRBV7-9 to TRBJ1-1; D is uncertain. CDR3 length: 15 amino acids. Between the trimmed V and J ends, which lost 5 bases and 3 bases, there was a span of 16 bases. Germline V lookup: CDR1 SEHNR, CDR2 FQNEAQ (reference sequence). The CDR3 coding sequence is TGTGCCAGCAGCCCGCGGGCCCGGACGGACACTGAAGCTTTCTTT. It encodes CASSPRARTDTEAFF.

This rearrangement joins TRBV7-9 to TRBJ1-5; D not certain. The CDR3 spans 14 residues. The V end lost 8 bases, the J end lost 0 bases, and 11 bases lay between the germline ends. Looked up from germline, CDR1 is SEHNR and CDR2 is FQNEAQ (reference sequence). The CDR3 coding sequence is TGTGCCAGCCCCTTTTGGGATAGCAATCAGCCCCAGCATTTT. It is translated as CASPFWDSNQPQHF.

The chain is built from TRBV27 and TRBJ1-1, with unresolved D. Germline V gene lookup returns CDR1 MNHEY and CDR2 SMNVEV (reference sequence). CDR3 length equals 14 residues. The V end was cut by 6 bases, the J end by 3 bases, with 14 bases between. The CDR3 region is CASRFGGFDTEAFF. The DNA of the CDR3 is TGTGCCAGCAGATTTGGAGGGTTTGACACTGAAGCTTTCTTT.

This CDR3 is CASSPTNGMETQYF. CDR3 coding DNA: TGTGCCAGCAGCCCGACCAATGGGATGGAGACCCAGTACTTC. The gene calls are TRBV4-2 and TRBJ2-5, with D uncertain. Looked up from germline, CDR1 is LGHNA and CDR2 is YNFKEQ. V lost 4 bases to trimming and J lost 5 bases, with 14 bases between them. This CDR3 has 14 amino acids.

The table lists this clonotype with a few counts. V and J are TRBV7-2 and TRBJ1-1; D remains unclear. Looked up from germline, CDR1 is SGHTA and CDR2 is FQGNSA. The CDR3 runs 13 residues. Trimming stripped 1 base from V and 5 bases from J, with 8 bases between. The CDR3 loop is CASSLGLETEAFF. The CDR3 region has the DNA TGTGCCAGCAGCTTAGGTCTAGAAACTGAAGCTTTCTTT.

This clonotype came up once. The chain employs TRBV20-1 and TRBJ2-7; TRBD2 matches 7 bases. Trimming cost V 6 bases and J 0 bases; bases outside gene matches: 11. Germline CDR1 reads DFQATT; CDR2 reads SNEGSKA (reference sequence). The CDR3 extends over 15 amino acids. CDR3 nucleotides: TGCAGTGCCTTGCGGGGCGGGAGTAGCTCCTACGAGCAGTACTTC. It codes for CSALRGGSSSYEQYF.

As DNA, the CDR3 is TGTGCCAGCAGTATTAATGAAAAGCCCCAGCATTTT. This sequence encodes CASSINEKPQHF. This chain uses TRBV12-3 or TRBV12-4 with TRBJ1-5; no definite D call. The CDR3 has 12 residues. Trimming removed 5 bases at V and 8 bases at J, with 10 bases between.

The J gene is TRBJ1-6, the V gene TRBV20-1; tentative D call: TRBD1 (5 bases). Germline CDR1 and CDR2: DFQATT and SNEGSKA (reference sequence). The length of the CDR3 is 14 residues. CDR3 loop: CSFRESSYNSPLHF. The CDR3 bases are TGCAGCTTCAGGGAGAGCTCCTATAATTCACCCCTCCACTTT.